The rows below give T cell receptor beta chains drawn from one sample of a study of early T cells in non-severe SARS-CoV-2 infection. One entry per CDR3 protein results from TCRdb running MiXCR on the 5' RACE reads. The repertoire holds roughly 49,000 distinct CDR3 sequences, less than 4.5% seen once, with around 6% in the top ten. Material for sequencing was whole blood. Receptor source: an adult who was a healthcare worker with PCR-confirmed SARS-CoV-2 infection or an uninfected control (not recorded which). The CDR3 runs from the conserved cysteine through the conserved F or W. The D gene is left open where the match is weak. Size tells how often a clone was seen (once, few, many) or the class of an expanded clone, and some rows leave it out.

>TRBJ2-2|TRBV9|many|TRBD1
CASSVGQGAATGELFF
TGTGCCAGCAGCGTCGGACAGGGGGCGGCCACCGGGGAGCTGTTTTTT
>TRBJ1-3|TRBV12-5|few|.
CASGLVLGVNTIYF
TGTGCTAGTGGTTTGGTATTGGGAGTCAACACCATATATTTT
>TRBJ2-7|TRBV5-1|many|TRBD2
CASSLAMLAGANSYEQYF
TGCGCCAGCAGCTTGGCCATGCTAGCGGGGGCCAACTCCTACGAGCAGTACTTC
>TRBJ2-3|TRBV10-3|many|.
CAISERLVLSEDTQYF
TGTGCCATCAGTGAGCGACTAGTTTTATCTGAGGATACGCAGTATTTT
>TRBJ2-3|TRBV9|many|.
CASSVALRSTDTQYF
TGTGCCAGCAGCGTAGCTCTAAGGTCCACAGATACGCAGTATTTT
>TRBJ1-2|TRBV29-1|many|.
CSAENGGYTF
TGCAGCGCCGAGAACGGGGGCTACACCTTC
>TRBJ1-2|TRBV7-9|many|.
CASSTEGFGYTF
TGTGCCAGCAGCACCGAAGGTTTCGGCTACACCTTC
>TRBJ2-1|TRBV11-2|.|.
CASSPDTYNEQFF
TGTGCCAGCAGCCCGGACACTTACAATGAGCAGTTCTTC
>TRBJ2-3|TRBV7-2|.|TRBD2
CASSFQRGGGTDTQYF
TGTGCCAGCAGCTTCCAGCGGGGGGGAGGCACAGATACGCAGTATTTT
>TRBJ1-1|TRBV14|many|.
CASRKTGTPVIEAFF
TGTGCCAGCAGAAAGACCGGGACCCCCGTTATTGAAGCTTTCTTT
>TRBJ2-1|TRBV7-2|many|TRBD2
CASSEGLVAYNEQFF
TGTGCCAGCAGCGAGGGACTAGTAGCCTACAATGAGCAGTTCTTC
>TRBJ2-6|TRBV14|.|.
CASSQALAGANVLTF
TGTGCCAGCAGCCAAGCTCTTGCTGGGGCCAACGTCCTGACTTTC
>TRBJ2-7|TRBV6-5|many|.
CASSYSRGGTYEQYF
TGTGCCAGCAGTTACTCAAGGGGGGGAACCTACGAGCAGTACTTC
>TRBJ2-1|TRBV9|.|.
CASSVGVSYNEQFF
TGTGCCAGCAGCGTAGGGGTTTCCTACAATGAGCAGTTCTTC